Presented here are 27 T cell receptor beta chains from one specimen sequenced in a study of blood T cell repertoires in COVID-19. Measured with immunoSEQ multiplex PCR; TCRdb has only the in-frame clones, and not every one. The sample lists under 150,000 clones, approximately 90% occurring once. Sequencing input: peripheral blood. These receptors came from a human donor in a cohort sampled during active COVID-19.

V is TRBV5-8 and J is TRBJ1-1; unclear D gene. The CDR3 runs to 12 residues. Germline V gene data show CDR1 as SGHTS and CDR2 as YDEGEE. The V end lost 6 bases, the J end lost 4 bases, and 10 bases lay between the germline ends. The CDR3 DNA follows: TGTGCCAGCAACTTATGGGCCACTGAAGCTTTCTTT. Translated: CASNLWATEAFF. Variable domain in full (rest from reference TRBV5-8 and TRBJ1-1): EAGVTQSPTHLIKTRGQQATLRCSPISGHTSVYWYQQALGLGLQFLLWYDEGEERNRGNFPPRFSGRQFPNYSSELNVNALELEDSALYLCASNLWATEAFFGQGTRLTVV.

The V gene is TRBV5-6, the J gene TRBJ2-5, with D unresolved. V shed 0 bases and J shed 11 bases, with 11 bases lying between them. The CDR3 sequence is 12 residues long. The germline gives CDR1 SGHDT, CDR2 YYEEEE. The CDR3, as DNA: TGTGCCAGCAGCTTGGGTAGTCCCCCACAGTACTTC. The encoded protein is CASSLGSPPQYF.

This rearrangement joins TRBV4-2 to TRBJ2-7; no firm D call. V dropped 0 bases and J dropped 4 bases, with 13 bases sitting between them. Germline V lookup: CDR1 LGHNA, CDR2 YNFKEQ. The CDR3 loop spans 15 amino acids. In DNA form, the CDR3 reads TGTGCCAGCAGCCAAGACAGGCTTCCCCAATACGAGCAGTACTTC. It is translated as CASSQDRLPQYEQYF.

The CDR3 loop is CASSFDGNTQYF. The CDR3 DNA is TGTGCCAGCAGTTTCGACGGGAATACGCAGTATTTT. The chain joins TRBV12-3 or TRBV12-4 to TRBJ2-3; TRBD2 is a possible D gene (5 bases). This CDR3 spans 12 amino acids. V shed 3 bases and J shed 7 bases, with 8 bases lying between them.

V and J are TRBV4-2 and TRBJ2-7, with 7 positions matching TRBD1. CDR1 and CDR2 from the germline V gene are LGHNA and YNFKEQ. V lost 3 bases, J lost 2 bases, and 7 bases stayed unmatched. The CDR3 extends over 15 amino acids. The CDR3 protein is CASSQPGQPTYEQYF. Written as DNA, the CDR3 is TGTGCCAGCAGCCAGCCGGGACAGCCGACCTACGAGCAGTACTTC.

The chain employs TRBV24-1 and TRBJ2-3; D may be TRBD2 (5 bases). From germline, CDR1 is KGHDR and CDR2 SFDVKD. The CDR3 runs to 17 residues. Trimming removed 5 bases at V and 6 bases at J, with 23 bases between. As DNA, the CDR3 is TGTGCCACCAGTGCAGATCCGGGGTCGGTGGTCAGGGATACGCAGTATTTT. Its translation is CATSADPGSVVRDTQYF.

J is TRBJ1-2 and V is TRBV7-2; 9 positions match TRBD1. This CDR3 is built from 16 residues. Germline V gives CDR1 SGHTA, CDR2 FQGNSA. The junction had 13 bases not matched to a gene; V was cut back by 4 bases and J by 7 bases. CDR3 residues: CASSSHGTGRGGGYTF. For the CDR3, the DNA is TGTGCCAGCAGCTCCCACGGGACAGGGCGTGGGGGTGGCTACACCTTC.

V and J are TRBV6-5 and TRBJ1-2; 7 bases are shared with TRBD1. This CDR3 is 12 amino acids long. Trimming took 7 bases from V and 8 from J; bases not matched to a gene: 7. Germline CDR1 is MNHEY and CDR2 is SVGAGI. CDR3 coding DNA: TGTGCCAGCATAGGGGGCAGCGGGGGCTACACCTTC. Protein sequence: CASIGGSGGYTF.

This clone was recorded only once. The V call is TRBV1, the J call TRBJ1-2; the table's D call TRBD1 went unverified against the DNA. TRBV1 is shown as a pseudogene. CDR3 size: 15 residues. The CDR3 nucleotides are TGCACCAGCAGCCAATGCCACCAGGGGACCTATGGCTACACCTTC. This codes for CTSSQCHQGTYGYTF.

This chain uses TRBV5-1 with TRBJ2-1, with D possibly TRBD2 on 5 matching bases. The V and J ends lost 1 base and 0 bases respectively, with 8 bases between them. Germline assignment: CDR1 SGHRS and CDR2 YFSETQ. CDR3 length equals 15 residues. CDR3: CASSLSTISYNEQFF. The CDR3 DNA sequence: TGCGCCAGCAGCTTGTCGACTATCTCCTACAATGAGCAGTTCTTC.

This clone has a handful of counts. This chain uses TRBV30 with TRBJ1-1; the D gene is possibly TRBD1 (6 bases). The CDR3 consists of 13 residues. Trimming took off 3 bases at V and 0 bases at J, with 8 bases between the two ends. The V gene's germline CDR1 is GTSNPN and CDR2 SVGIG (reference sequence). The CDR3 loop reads CAWSRGMNTEAFF. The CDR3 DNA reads TGTGCCTGGAGCAGGGGAATGAACACTGAAGCTTTCTTT.

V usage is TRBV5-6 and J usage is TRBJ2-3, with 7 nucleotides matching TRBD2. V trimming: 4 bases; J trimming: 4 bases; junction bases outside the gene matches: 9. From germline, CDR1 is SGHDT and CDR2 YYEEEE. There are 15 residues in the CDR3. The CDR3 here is CASSPRWGGSDTQYF. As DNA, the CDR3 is TGTGCCAGCAGCCCCCGTTGGGGGGGATCAGATACGCAGTATTTT.

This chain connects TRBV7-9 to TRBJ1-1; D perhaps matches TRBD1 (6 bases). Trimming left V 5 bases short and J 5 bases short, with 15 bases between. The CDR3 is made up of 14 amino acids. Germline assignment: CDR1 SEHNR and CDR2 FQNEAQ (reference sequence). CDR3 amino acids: CASSPGEGGTEAFF. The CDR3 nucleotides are TGTGCCAGCAGCCCAGGGGAAGGGGGTACTGAAGCTTTCTTT.

The CDR3 nucleotides are TGTGCCAGCAGTAGGGGATACACTGAAGCTTTCTTT. Protein product: CASSRGYTEAFF. This chain joins TRBV12-3 or TRBV12-4 and TRBJ1-1, with TRBD1 as a possible D gene (5 bases). V lost 5 bases and J 3 bases, leaving 7 bases between the germline ends. This CDR3 has 12 residues.

CDR3 region: CSALTRIYNEQFF. The CDR3 DNA reads as TGCAGCGCCCTCACTAGGATCTACAATGAGCAGTTCTTC. The V call is TRBV29-1, the J call TRBJ2-1; D perhaps matches TRBD2 (5 bases). CDR1 SQVTM and CDR2 ANQGSEA come from the germline V gene. Trimming shortened V by 7 bases and J by 3 bases, and 13 bases separated the two germline ends. This CDR3 comprises 13 residues.

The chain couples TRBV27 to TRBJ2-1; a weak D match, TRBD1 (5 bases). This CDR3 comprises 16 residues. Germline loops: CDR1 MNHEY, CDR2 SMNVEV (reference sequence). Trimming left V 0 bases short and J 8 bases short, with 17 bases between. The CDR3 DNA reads TGTGCCAGCAGTTTATCGGAGTTGGGGCCACGGCATGAGCAGTTCTTC. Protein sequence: CASSLSELGPRHEQFF.

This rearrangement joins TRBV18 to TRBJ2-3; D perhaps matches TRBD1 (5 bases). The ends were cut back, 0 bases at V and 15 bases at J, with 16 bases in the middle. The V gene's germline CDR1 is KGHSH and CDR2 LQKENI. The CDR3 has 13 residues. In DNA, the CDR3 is TGTGCCAGCTCACCACCGGGCCTTCCTAGGGGCTATTTT. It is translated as CASSPPGLPRGYF. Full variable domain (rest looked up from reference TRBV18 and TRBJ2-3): NAGVMQNPRHLVRRRGQEARLRCSPMKGHSHVYWYRQLPEEGLKFMVYLQKENIIDESGMPKERFSAEFPKEGPSILRIQQVVRGDSAAYFCASSPPGLPRGYFGPGTRLTVL.

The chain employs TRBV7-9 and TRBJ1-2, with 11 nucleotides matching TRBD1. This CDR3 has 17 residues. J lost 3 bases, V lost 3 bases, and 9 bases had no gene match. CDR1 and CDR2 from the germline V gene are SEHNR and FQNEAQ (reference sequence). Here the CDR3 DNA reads TGTGCCAGCAGCTTGACCCGGACAGGGGGCAGGGACTATGGCTACACCTTC. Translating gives CASSLTRTGGRDYGYTF.

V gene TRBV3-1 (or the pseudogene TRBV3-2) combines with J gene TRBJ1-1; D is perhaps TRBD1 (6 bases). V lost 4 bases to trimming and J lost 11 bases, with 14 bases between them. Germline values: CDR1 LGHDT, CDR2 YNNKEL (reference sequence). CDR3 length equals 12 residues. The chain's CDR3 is CASSLTQGRAFF. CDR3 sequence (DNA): TGTGCCAGCAGCCTCACACAGGGAAGGGCTTTCTTT.

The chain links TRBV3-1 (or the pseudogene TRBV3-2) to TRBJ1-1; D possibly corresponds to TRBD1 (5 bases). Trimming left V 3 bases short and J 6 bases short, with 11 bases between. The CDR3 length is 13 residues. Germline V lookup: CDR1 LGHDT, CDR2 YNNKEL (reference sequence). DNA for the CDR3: TGTGCCAGCAGCCACCCGAAGGGGTCTGAAGCTTTCTTT. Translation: CASSHPKGSEAFF.

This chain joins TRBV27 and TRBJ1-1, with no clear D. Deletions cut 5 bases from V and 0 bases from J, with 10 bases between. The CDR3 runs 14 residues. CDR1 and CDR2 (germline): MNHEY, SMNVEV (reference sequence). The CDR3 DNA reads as TGTGCCAGCAGTCATGGAGGGATGAACACTGAAGCTTTCTTT. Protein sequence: CASSHGGMNTEAFF.

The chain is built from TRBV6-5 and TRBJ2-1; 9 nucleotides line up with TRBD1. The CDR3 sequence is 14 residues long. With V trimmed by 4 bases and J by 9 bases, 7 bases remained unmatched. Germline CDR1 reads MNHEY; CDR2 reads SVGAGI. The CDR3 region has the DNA TGTGCCAGCAGTTTTGGACAGGGGATCGCTGAGCAGTTCTTC. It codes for CASSFGQGIAEQFF.

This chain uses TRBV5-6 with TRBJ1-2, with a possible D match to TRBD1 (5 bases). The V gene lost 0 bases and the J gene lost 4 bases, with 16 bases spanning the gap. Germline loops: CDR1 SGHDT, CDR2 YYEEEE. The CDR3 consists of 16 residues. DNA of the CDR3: TGTGCCAGCAGCTTGGTATCGGGCAGGGTAGGCTATGGCTACACCTTC. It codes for CASSLVSGRVGYGYTF.

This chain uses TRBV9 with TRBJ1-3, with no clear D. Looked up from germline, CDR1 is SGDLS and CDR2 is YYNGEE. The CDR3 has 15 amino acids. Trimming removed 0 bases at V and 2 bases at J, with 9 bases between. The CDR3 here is CASSVGWSAGNTIYF. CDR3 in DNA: TGTGCCAGCAGCGTAGGGTGGTCGGCTGGAAACACCATATATTTT. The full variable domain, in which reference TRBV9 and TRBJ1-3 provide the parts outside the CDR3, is DSGVTQTPKHLITATGQRVTLRCSPRSGDLSVYWYQQSLDQGLQFLIQYYNGEERAKGNILERFSAQQFPDLHSELNLSSLELGDSALYFCASSVGWSAGNTIYFGEGSWLTVV.

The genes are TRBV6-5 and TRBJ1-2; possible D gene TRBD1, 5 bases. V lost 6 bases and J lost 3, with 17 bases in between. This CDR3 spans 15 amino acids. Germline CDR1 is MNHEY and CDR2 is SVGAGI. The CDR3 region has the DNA TGTGCCAGCAGGTCCGCGGGGGGATCGTACTATGGCTACACCTTC. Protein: CASRSAGGSYYGYTF.

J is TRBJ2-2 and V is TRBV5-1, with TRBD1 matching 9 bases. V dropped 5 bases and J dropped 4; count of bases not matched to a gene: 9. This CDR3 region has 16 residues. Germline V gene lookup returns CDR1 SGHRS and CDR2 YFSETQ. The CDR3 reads CASRPNRGRGTGELFF. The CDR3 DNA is TGCGCCAGCAGGCCAAACAGGGGGCGTGGCACCGGGGAGCTGTTTTTT. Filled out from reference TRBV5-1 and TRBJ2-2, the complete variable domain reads KAGVTQTPRYLIKTRGQQVTLSCSPISGHRSVSWYQQTPGQGLQFLFEYFSETQRNKGNFPGRFSGRQFSNSRSEMNVSTLELGDSALYLCASRPNRGRGTGELFFGEGSRLTVL.

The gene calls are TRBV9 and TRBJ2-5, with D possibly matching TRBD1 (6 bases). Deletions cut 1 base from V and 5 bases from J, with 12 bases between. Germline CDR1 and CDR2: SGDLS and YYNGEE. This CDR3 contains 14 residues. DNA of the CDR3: TGTGCCAGCAGCGTAAATTGGGGGCTGGAGACCCAGTACTTC. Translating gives CASSVNWGLETQYF.